The source of this TCR beta chain is a study of blood T cell repertoires in COVID-19. Study overall: Both acute and convalescent COVID-19 samples were obtained from the United States, Italy and Spain.

Profiling relied on immunoSEQ multiplex PCR, and the TCRdb table lists in-frame clones only, not all of them. The sample lists 300,000 to 450,000 clones; about 87% were seen once. J lost 0 bases, V lost 4 bases, and 4 bases had no gene match. The CDR3 runs to 15 residues. The germline gives CDR1 SGHRS, CDR2 YFSETQ. Followed over time, Seattle patients had been enrolled while infection was active. The chain carries TRBV5-1 and TRBJ2-3; 8 bases are shared with TRBD2. Sequenced input: peripheral blood. The receptor comes from a woman aged 25 to 39 with COVID-19, enrolled during active disease. In DNA, the CDR3 is TGCGCCAGCAGCCCTCGGGGGGGGAGCACAGATACGCAGTATTTT. It codes for CASSPRGGSTDTQYF.